The present entry profiles one T cell receptor (beta chain) with its context. Antigen unknown. This sample is part of a study of follicular helper T cells after annual influenza vaccination. Overall study: Some donors were sampled over the 2013-2014, 2014-2015 and 2015-2016 vaccinations.

Whole-study findings and limits: Successive annual vaccinations recalled a recurrent oligoclonal ICOS+CD38+ cTfh response with influenza-specific clonotypes.

The germline V gene has CDR1 ENHRY and CDR2 SYGVKD. This CDR3 is 18 amino acids long. Between the trimmed V and J ends, which lost 0 bases and 0 bases, there was a span of 15 bases. Assay: immunoSEQ multiplex PCR; the TCRdb copy retains only in-frame clones and omits some. The sample consists of about 11,000 clones, more than 60% of them appearing once. Adults received seasonal inactivated influenza vaccine, with sorted blood CD4 subsets sequenced before and after. Each time point used about 40 to 100 mL of blood. The V call is TRBV10-3, the J call TRBJ1-5, with no clear D. The sample was CXCR5- memory CD4+ T cells sorted from blood, taken 6 weeks after influenza vaccination. This clonotype was sampled from an adult who received the influenza vaccine. In nucleotides, the CDR3 is TGTGCCATCAGTGAGTCGACGTCGTCAGTACCTAGCAATCAGCCCCAGCATTTT. This encodes CAISESTSSVPSNQPQHF.